Listed below are T cell receptor beta chains from one sample, sequenced in a study of blood T cell repertoires in COVID-19. Libraries were prepared by immunoSEQ multiplex PCR; TCRdb keeps only in-frame clonotypes and omits some of them. The sample has 260,000 or so clones, approximately 90% seen once; the top ten hold just over 2.5%. Material for sequencing was PBMCs or T cells enriched from blood (not recorded which). The receptors originated from a woman aged 30 to 39 with acute COVID-19. Both conserved end residues are part of each CDR3. A D gene is named only where the DNA matches it firmly. Clone size is given for some rows only: seen once, a few or many times, or a class if the clone is expanded.

J gene: TRBJ2-5; V gene: TRBV11-2; CDR3 length: 13; clone size: -; D gene: -; CDR3 protein: CASSLDLRETQYF; CDR3 DNA: TGTGCCAGCAGCTTAGATCTAAGAGAGACCCAGTACTTC
J gene: TRBJ1-1; V gene: TRBV6-5; CDR3 length: 11; clone size: -; D gene: TRBD1; CDR3 protein: CASSRDSEAFF; CDR3 DNA: TGTGCCAGCAGTAGGGACAGCGAAGCTTTCTTT
J gene: TRBJ1-1; V gene: TRBV6-5; CDR3 length: 13; clone size: once; D gene: -; CDR3 protein: CASSYRDRSEAFF; CDR3 DNA: TGTGCCAGCAGTTATAGAGACAGGAGTGAAGCTTTCTTT
J gene: TRBJ1-2; V gene: TRBV28; CDR3 length: 13; clone size: -; D gene: -; CDR3 protein: CAVQGVGSSGYTF; CDR3 DNA: TGTGCCGTACAGGGAGTGGGATCGTCGGGCTACACCTTC
J gene: TRBJ2-2; V gene: TRBV2; CDR3 length: 14; clone size: -; D gene: TRBD2; CDR3 protein: CASRTSRNTGELFF; CDR3 DNA: TGTGCCAGTCGGACTAGCAGGAACACCGGGGAGCTGTTTTTT
J gene: TRBJ2-5; V gene: TRBV7-9; CDR3 length: 15; clone size: -; D gene: TRBD2; CDR3 protein: CASSPPGGLQETQYF; CDR3 DNA: TGTGCCAGCAGCCCCCCGGGGGGGCTACAAGAGACCCAGTACTTC
J gene: TRBJ1-1; V gene: TRBV5-1; CDR3 length: 14; clone size: -; D gene: TRBD1; CDR3 protein: CASSVGTANTEAFF; CDR3 DNA: TGCGCCAGCAGCGTCGGGACAGCGAACACTGAAGCTTTCTTT
J gene: TRBJ1-1; V gene: TRBV29-1; CDR3 length: 13; clone size: -; D gene: -; CDR3 protein: CSADRDLNTEAFF; CDR3 DNA: TGCAGCGCCGACCGGGACTTGAACACTGAAGCTTTCTTT
J gene: TRBJ2-5; V gene: TRBV4-1; CDR3 length: 13; clone size: once; D gene: -; CDR3 protein: CASSPQLQETQYF; CDR3 DNA: TGCGCCAGCAGCCCCCAGTTACAAGAGACCCAGTACTTC
J gene: TRBJ1-4; V gene: TRBV19; CDR3 length: 13; clone size: -; D gene: TRBD1; CDR3 protein: CASGGQGDEKLFF; CDR3 DNA: TGTGCCTCTGGCGGACAGGGGGATGAAAAACTGTTTTTT